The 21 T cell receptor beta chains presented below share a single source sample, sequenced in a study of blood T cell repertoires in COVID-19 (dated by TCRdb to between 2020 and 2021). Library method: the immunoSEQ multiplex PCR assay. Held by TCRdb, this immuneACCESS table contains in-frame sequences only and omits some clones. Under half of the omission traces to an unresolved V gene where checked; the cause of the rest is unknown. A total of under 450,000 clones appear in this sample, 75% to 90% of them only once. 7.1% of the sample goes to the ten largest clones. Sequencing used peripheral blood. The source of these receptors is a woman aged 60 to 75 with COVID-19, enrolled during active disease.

Written as DNA, the CDR3 is TGTGCCAGTAGTACTTCAACAGGCTATGGCTACACCTTC. Translating it yields CASSTSTGYGYTF. The chain recombines TRBV19 with TRBJ1-2; TRBD1 might be the D (5 bases). The CDR3 covers 13 residues. The V end lost 4 bases, the J end lost 4 bases, and 10 bases lay between the germline ends. Per the germline V gene, CDR1 is LNHDA and CDR2 is SQIVND (reference sequence).

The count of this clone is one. The CDR3 protein is CASSQEIFPNYGYTF. The DNA for the CDR3 is TGCGCCAGCAGCCAAGAAATATTCCCTAACTATGGCTACACCTTC. This chain connects TRBV4-3 to TRBJ1-2; D call uncertain. This CDR3 region has 15 residues. Trimming removed 0 bases at V and 0 bases at J, with 8 bases between. In germline, CDR1 is LGHNA, CDR2 YSLEER.

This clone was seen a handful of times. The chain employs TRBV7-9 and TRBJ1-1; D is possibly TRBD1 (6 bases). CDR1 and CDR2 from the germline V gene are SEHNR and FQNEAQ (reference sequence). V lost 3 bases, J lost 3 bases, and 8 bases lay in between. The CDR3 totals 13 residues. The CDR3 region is CASSFPGDTEAFF. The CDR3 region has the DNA TGTGCCAGCAGCTTCCCAGGGGACACTGAAGCTTTCTTT.

CDR3 nucleotide sequence: TGCGCCAGCAGTTGGGACAGACCCTATGGCTACACCTTC. Amino acids: CASSWDRPYGYTF. This chain connects TRBV10-1 to TRBJ1-2; TRBD1 matches 7 bases. The CDR3 has 13 residues. Germline V CDR1 and CDR2: WNHNN, SYGVQD (reference sequence). V trimming: 5 bases; J trimming: 4 bases; junction bases outside the gene matches: 4.

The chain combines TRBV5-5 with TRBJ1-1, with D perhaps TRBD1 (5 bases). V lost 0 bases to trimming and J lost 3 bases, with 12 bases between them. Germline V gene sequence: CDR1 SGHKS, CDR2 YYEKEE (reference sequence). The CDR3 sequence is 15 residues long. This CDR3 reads CASSLAQGSYTEAFF. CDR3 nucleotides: TGTGCCAGCAGCTTGGCTCAGGGTTCGTACACTGAAGCTTTCTTT.

The DNA for the CDR3 is TGTGCCAGCAGTGATGCGGGAGGTGTAGAGACCCAGTACTTC. Amino acids: CASSDAGGVETQYF. The genes are TRBV25-1 and TRBJ2-5, with 8 bases aligning to TRBD2. This CDR3 is 14 amino acids long. V was pared by 3 bases and J by 4 bases, with 4 bases of the junction left unmatched. Per the germline V gene, CDR1 is MGHDK and CDR2 is SYGVNS.

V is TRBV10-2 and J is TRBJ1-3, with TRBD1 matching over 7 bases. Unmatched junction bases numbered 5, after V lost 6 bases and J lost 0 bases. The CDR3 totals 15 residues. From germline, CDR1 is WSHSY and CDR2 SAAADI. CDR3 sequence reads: CASSRQGNSGNTIYF. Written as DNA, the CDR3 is TGCGCCAGCAGCAGACAGGGTAACTCTGGAAACACCATATATTTT.

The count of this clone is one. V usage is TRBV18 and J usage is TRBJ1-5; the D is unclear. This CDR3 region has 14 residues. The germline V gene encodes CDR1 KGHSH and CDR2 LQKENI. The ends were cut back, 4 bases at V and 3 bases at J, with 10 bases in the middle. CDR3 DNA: TGTGCCAGCTCACTGGCGGGGTTCAATCAGCCCCAGCATTTT. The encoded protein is CASSLAGFNQPQHF.

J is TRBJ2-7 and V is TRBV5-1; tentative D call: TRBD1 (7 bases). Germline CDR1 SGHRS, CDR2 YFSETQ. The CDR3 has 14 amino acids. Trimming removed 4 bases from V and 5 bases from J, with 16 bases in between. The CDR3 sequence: CASSAGQTTHEQYF. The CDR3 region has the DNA TGCGCCAGCAGCGCGGGACAGACGACCCACGAGCAGTACTTC.

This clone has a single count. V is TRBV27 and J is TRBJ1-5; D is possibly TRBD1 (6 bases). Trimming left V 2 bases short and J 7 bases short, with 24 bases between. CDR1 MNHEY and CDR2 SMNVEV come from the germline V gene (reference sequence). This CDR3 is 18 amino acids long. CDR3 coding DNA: TGTGCCAGCAGTTTAGGTCCCTCACAGGGTGGGCTCGGGCAGCCCCAGCATTTT. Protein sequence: CASSLGPSQGGLGQPQHF.

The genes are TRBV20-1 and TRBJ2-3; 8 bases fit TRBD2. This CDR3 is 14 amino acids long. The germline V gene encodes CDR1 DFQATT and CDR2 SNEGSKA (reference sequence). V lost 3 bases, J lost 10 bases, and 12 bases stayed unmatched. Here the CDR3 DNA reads TGCAGTGCTAGTTCGGCGGGGGGCCTTAATGCGCAGTATTTT. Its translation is CSASSAGGLNAQYF.

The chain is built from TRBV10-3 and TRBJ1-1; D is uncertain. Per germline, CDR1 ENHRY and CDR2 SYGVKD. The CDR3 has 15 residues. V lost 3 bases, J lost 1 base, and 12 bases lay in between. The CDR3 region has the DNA TGTGCCATCAGTGATTGGCAGGTGAAGAACACTGAAGCTTTCTTT. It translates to CAISDWQVKNTEAFF.

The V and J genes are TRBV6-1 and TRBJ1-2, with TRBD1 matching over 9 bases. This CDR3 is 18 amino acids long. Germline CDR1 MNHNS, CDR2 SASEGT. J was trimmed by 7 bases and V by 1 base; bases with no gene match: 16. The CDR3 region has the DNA TGTGCCAGCAGTGAAGATACGTCCCGGGACAGGGTTCGGGGTGGCTACACCTTC. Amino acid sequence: CASSEDTSRDRVRGGYTF.

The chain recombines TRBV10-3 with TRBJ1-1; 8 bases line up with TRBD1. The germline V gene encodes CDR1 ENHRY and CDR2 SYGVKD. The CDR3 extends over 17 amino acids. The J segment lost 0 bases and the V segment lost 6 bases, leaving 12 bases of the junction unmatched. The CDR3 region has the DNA TGTGCCATCAGGCAAAGGGGACAGGCGGGGATGAACACTGAAGCTTTCTTT. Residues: CAIRQRGQAGMNTEAFF.

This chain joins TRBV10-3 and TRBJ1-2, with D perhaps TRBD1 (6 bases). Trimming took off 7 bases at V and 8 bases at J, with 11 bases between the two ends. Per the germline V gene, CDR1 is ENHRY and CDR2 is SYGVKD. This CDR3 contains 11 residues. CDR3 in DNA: TGTGCCATCACAGGGGTTTTAGGCTACACCTTC. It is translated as CAITGVLGYTF.

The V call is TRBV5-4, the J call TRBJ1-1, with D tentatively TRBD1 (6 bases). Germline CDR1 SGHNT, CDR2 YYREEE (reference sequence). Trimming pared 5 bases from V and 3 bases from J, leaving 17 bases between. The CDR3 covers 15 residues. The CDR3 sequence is CASSFTGLSDTEAFF. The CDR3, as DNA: TGTGCCAGCAGTTTTACAGGGCTCTCGGACACTGAAGCTTTCTTT.

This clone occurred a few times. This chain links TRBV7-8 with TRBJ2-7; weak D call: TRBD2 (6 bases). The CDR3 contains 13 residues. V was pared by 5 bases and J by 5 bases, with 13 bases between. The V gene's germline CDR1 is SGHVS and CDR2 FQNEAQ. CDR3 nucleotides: TGTGCCAGCAGCCTCCGGGACTCTAACGAGCAGTACTTC. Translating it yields CASSLRDSNEQYF.

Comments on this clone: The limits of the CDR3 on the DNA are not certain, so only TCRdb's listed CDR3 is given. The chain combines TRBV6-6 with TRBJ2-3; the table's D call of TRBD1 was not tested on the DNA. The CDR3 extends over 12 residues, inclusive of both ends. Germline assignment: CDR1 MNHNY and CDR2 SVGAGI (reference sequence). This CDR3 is CASSFVGQGTYF.

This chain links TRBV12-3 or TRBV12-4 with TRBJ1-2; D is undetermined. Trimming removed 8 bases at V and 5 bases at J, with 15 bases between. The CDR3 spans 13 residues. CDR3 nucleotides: TGTGCCAGCTTTAACCGGGTTGGGTATGGCTACACCTTC. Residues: CASFNRVGYGYTF.

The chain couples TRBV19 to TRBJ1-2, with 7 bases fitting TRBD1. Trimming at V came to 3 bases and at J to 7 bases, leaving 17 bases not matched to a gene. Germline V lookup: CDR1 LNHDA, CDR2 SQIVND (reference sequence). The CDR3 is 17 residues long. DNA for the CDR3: TGTGCCAGTAGTATTCCTATCTTGACAGGGACGAAGAGTGGCTACACCTTC. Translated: CASSIPILTGTKSGYTF.

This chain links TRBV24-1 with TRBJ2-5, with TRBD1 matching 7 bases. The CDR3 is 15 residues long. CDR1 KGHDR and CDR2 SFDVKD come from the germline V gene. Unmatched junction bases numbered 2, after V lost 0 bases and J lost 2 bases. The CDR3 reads CATSDLYRGQETQYF. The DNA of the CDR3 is TGTGCCACCAGTGATTTGTACAGGGGACAAGAGACCCAGTACTTC.